The 23 T cell receptor beta chains below all came from one sample that was sequenced in a study of metastatic and nonmetastatic thyroid tumors (dated by TCRdb to 2019 to 2021). Library preparation used PCR. TCRdb shows the sequencer as Illumina HiSeq 4000. The public reads were reanalyzed by TCRdb: fastp trimming at Q25, MiXCR alignment, in-frame beta chains only. The sample table records fewer than 35,000 clones; 18% of these occur just once. The ten largest make up 8% to 11% of the sample. No patient had received any treatment before thyroid surgery. The sequenced sample consisted of blood. The receptors come from a female donor with papillary thyroid cancer or a benign thyroid nodule (not recorded which). Some clones in this sample may be carry-over from other donors' samples.

This clone was picked up many times. J is TRBJ2-1 and V is TRBV11-2; 10 nucleotides align to TRBD2. V trimming: 5 bases; J trimming: 7 bases; junction bases outside the gene matches: 8. The CDR3 is 15 residues long. CDR1 is SGHAT and CDR2 is FQNNGV in the germline V gene. CDR3 in amino acids: CASSLEREGGNEQFF. CDR3 DNA sequence: TGTGCCAGCAGCCTCGAGCGGGAGGGTGGGAATGAGCAGTTCTTC.

This clone has ten or more counts. The chain employs TRBV7-3 and TRBJ2-1; D may be TRBD1 (8 bases). Germline V gene sequence: CDR1 SGHTA, CDR2 FQGTGA. Trimming removed 5 bases from V and 9 bases from J, with 23 bases in between. There are 16 residues in the CDR3. The CDR3 reads CASSPAGEQGASEQFF. Written as DNA, the CDR3 is TGTGCCAGCAGCCCGGCGGGGGAGCAGGGGGCCAGTGAGCAGTTCTTC.

This clone was detected many times. The chain has TRBV6-1 and TRBJ2-7; maybe TRBD2 (6 bases). The CDR3 extends over 14 amino acids. Germline V gene data show CDR1 as MNHNS and CDR2 as SASEGT. The ends were cut back, 6 bases at V and 0 bases at J, with 12 bases in the middle. CDR3 region: CASREGPSSYEQYF. CDR3 in DNA: TGTGCCAGCAGGGAGGGCCCCAGCTCCTACGAGCAGTACTTC.

As concerns this clone: This could be a read error, since a much larger clone is one nucleotide away. The chain employs TRBV5-1 and TRBJ2-6, with D perhaps matching TRBD1 (5 bases). This CDR3 has 16 residues. From germline, CDR1 is SGHRS and CDR2 YFSETQ. The CDR3 bases are TGCGCCAGCAGCACAACCCCAGGGTCTGGGGACAACGTCCTGACTTTC. Translating gives CASSTTPGSGDNVLTF. The full variable domain, its missing parts supplied by reference TRBV5-1 and TRBJ2-6, is KAGVTQTPRYLIKTRGQQVTLSCSPISGHRSVSWYQQTPGQGLQFLFEYFSETQRNKGNFPGRFSGRQFSNSRSEMNVSTLELGDSALYLCASSTTPGSGDNVLTFGAGSRLTVL.

The chain combines TRBV20-1 with TRBJ1-1; D ambiguous. Between the trimmed V and J ends, which lost 6 bases and 0 bases, there was a span of 14 bases. The germline CDR1 and CDR2 sequences are DFQATT and SNEGSKA (reference sequence). This CDR3 is built from 14 residues. The CDR3 DNA reads TGCAGTGCGCCGCCAATCGGGCTGAACACTGAAGCTTTCTTT. Residues: CSAPPIGLNTEAFF.

This clone was found many times. The V call is TRBV19, the J call TRBJ2-5; weak D call: TRBD2 (5 bases). The CDR3 extends over 14 amino acids. The V gene lost 5 bases and the J gene lost 4 bases, with 14 bases spanning the gap. The germline CDR1 and CDR2 sequences are LNHDA and SQIVND (reference sequence). DNA for the CDR3: TGTGCCAGTAGTCACAACCAGAGGGCAGAGACCCAGTACTTC. Residues: CASSHNQRAETQYF.

This clone was recorded at least ten times. The J gene is TRBJ1-4, the V gene TRBV30; 8 positions agree with TRBD1. CDR3 length: 15 residues. Trimming removed 3 bases from V and 7 bases from J; junction bases left unmatched: 10. CDR1 and CDR2 from the germline V gene are GTSNPN and SVGIG (reference sequence). The CDR3, as DNA: TGTGCCTGGAGGGCTGCGACAGGGGCAAGTGAAAAACTGTTTTTT. Amino acid sequence: CAWRAATGASEKLFF. The whole variable domain, remainder taken from reference TRBV30 and TRBJ1-4, is SQTIHQWPATLVQPVGSPLSLECTVEGTSNPNLYWYRQAAGRGLQLLFYSVGIGQISSEVPQNLSASRPQDRQFILSSKKLLLSDSGFYLCAWRAATGASEKLFFGSGTQLSVL.

This clone was recorded at least ten times. The chain combines TRBV14 with TRBJ1-3; 8 positions match TRBD1. CDR1 is SGHDN, CDR2 FVKESK, per germline. V was clipped by 5 bases and J by 2 bases; unmatched bases: 2. This CDR3 contains 14 residues. The CDR3 nucleotides are TGTGCCAGCAGCGAACAGGGGGCTGGAAACACCATATATTTT. This sequence encodes CASSEQGAGNTIYF.

In this sample, this clone turned up many times. V is TRBV28 and J is TRBJ2-7; D is undetermined. Germline CDR1 MDHEN, CDR2 SYDVKM. Deletions cut 4 bases from V and 5 bases from J, with 12 bases between. The CDR3 is 13 amino acids. Here the CDR3 reads CASSSDLYNEQYF. DNA for the CDR3: TGTGCCAGCAGTTCCGACTTGTATAACGAGCAGTACTTC. Using reference TRBV28 and TRBJ2-7 for the parts outside the CDR3, the full variable domain is DVKVTQSSRYLVKRTGEKVFLECVQDMDHENMFWYRQDPGLGLRLIYFSYDVKMKEKGDIPEGYSVSREKKERFSLILESASTNQTSMYLCASSSDLYNEQYFGPGTRLTVT.

This clone was counted many times. J is TRBJ2-7 and V is TRBV15; D perhaps matches TRBD1 (5 bases). CDR1 and CDR2 (germline): LNHNV, YYDKDF (reference sequence). The CDR3 is made up of 15 amino acids. Trimming took off 5 bases at V and 7 bases at J, with 21 bases between the two ends. The CDR3 protein is CATSGHSYSSREQYF. CDR3 sequence (DNA): TGTGCCACCAGCGGACATTCATACTCCTCTCGGGAGCAGTACTTC.

This clone showed up many times. DNA for the CDR3: TGTGCCAGCAGCCAAGATGAGGGGCGAGGAGCTTTCTTT. Residues: CASSQDEGRGAFF. The chain is built from TRBV3-1 and TRBJ1-1, with D possibly TRBD1 on 5 matching bases. Trimming left V 0 bases short and J 10 bases short, with 12 bases between. In germline, CDR1 is LGHDT, CDR2 YNNKEL (reference sequence). The CDR3 extends over 13 amino acids.

The sample holds many counts of this clone. The V gene is TRBV20-1, the J gene TRBJ1-6; D remains ambiguous. Trimming took off 4 bases at V and 0 bases at J, with 10 bases between the two ends. Germline V gives CDR1 DFQATT, CDR2 SNEGSKA (reference sequence). This CDR3 spans 15 amino acids. CDR3 in amino acids: CSATTASSYNSPLHF. The CDR3 DNA follows: TGCAGTGCTACGACGGCCAGCTCCTATAATTCACCCCTCCACTTT.

Relative to its sample, this clone is medium-sized (0.01 to 0.1%). The rearrangement links TRBV12-3 or TRBV12-4 to TRBJ2-2; no clear D. V shed 2 bases and J shed 1 base, with 2 bases lying between them. The CDR3 sequence is 13 residues long. DNA for the CDR3: TGTGCCAGCAGTTTAATGAACACCGGGGAGCTGTTTTTT. Encoded protein: CASSLMNTGELFF.

This clone was observed at least ten times. CDR3 residues: CASRKGTAREKLFF. DNA for the CDR3: TGTGCCAGTAGGAAGGGAACTGCCCGGGAAAAACTGTTTTTT. V usage is TRBV19 and J usage is TRBJ1-4; D is undetermined. The CDR3 has 14 amino acids. Germline V gives CDR1 LNHDA, CDR2 SQIVND (reference sequence). V dropped 6 bases and J dropped 8 bases, with 16 bases sitting between them.

A note on this clone: At one of its ends the junction is not consistent with the germline gene, which may arise from a read error. This chain uses TRBV6-2 or TRBV6-3 with TRBJ2-7; weak D call: TRBD2 (5 bases). Germline CDR1 and CDR2: MNHEY and SVGEGT. The CDR3 consists of 14 residues. The CDR3 DNA reads TGTGCCAGCAGTTACGCCGGGGTGTTACACGAGCATTACTTC. As protein: CASSYAGVLHEHYF.

Concerning this clone: Compared with germline, one end of the junction differs, possibly owing to a read error. The chain couples TRBV7-3 to TRBJ2-7; possibly TRBD2 for D (6 bases). There are 14 residues in the CDR3. Per germline, CDR1 SGHTA and CDR2 FQGTGA. CDR3 DNA: TGCGCCACCAGATTAGCGGCAGACAACTACGAGCAGTACTTC. Encoded protein: CATRLAADNYEQYF.

The chain employs TRBV20-1 and TRBJ2-2; the match to TRBD2 covers 8 bases. Germline CDR1 DFQATT, CDR2 SNEGSKA (reference sequence). CDR3 size: 17 residues. Losses at the gene ends were 1 base for V and 0 bases for J; bases not matched to a gene: 7. CDR3 nucleotide sequence: TGCAGTGCTAGAGCGAGACTAGCGAAAGCGAACACCGGGGAGCTGTTTTTT. It encodes CSARARLAKANTGELFF.

Many counts were recorded for this clone. This chain joins TRBV2 and TRBJ2-1; maybe TRBD1 (6 bases). Trimming took off 11 bases at V and 4 bases at J, with 18 bases between the two ends. The CDR3 sequence is 14 residues long. CDR1 is SNHLY, CDR2 FYNNEI, per germline. The CDR3 DNA is TGTGCCGGCAAACGGGAACAGGGATACAATGAGCAGTTCTTC. Residues: CAGKREQGYNEQFF. Using reference TRBV2 and TRBJ2-1 for the parts outside the CDR3, the full variable domain is EPEVTQTPSHQVTQMGQEVILRCVPISNHLYFYWYRQILGQKVEFLVSFYNNEISEKSEIFDDQFSVERPDGSNFTLKIRSTKLEDSAMYFCAGKREQGYNEQFFGPGTRLTVL.

This clone was found many times. This sequence joins TRBV7-3 and TRBJ1-1; D gene uncertain. Germline assignment: CDR1 SGHTA and CDR2 FQGTGA. The CDR3 is made up of 13 amino acids. Trimming pared 5 bases from V and 3 bases from J, leaving 10 bases between. CDR3 sequence: CASSPDSDTEAFF. CDR3 in DNA: TGTGCCAGCAGCCCGGATTCGGACACTGAAGCTTTCTTT.

This clone came up many times. The CDR3 sequence: CASSLPGLNTDTQYF. The CDR3 nucleotides are TGTGCCAGCAGCCTACCGGGACTTAACACAGATACGCAGTATTTT. The chain links TRBV5-6 to TRBJ2-3; possibly TRBD2 for D (6 bases). CDR3 size: 15 residues. V was trimmed by 4 bases and J by 2 bases, leaving 14 bases between them. CDR1 SGHDT and CDR2 YYEEEE come from the germline V gene.

This clone was observed at least ten times. The rearrangement uses TRBV19 and TRBJ2-1, with 10 bases lining up with TRBD2. The ends lost 6 bases at V and 8 bases at J; junction bases unmatched: 10. This CDR3 region has 15 residues. Germline assignment: CDR1 LNHDA and CDR2 SQIVND (reference sequence). The CDR3 spells CASRQGGLASDEQFF. The DNA of the CDR3 is TGTGCCAGTAGACAGGGGGGACTAGCGAGCGATGAGCAGTTCTTC.

This clone was counted at least ten times. This chain uses TRBV5-1 with TRBJ1-6, with 9 bases identical to TRBD1. CDR3 size: 16 residues. Losses at the gene ends were 0 bases for V and 6 bases for J; bases not matched to a gene: 4. The germline V gene encodes CDR1 SGHRS and CDR2 YFSETQ. This CDR3 reads CASSLVGTGTNSPLHF. Written as DNA, the CDR3 is TGCGCCAGCAGCTTGGTCGGGACAGGGACTAATTCACCCCTCCACTTT.

This clone was recorded many times. The V gene is TRBV7-2, the J gene TRBJ2-7; no clear D. Trimming stripped 0 bases from V and 3 bases from J, with 6 bases between. The V gene's germline CDR1 is SGHTA and CDR2 FQGNSA. The CDR3 loop spans 13 amino acids. This chain's CDR3 is CASSLAPLYEQYF. CDR3 DNA sequence: TGTGCCAGCAGCTTAGCGCCCCTCTACGAGCAGTACTTC.